A selection of T cell receptor beta chains follows, all from one sample in a study of CD8+CD57+ T cells in acquired aplastic anemia. Each CDR3 protein gets one entry after TCRdb re-called the reads with MiXCR. This table holds some 120,000 distinct CDR3 sequences, almost 40% found once. The sample taken for sequencing was sorted CD4+, CD8+, or CD8+CD57+ T cells (not recorded which) from PBMCs. The receptors come from a human donor with aplastic anemia. The CDR3 runs from the conserved cysteine through the conserved F or W. D genes are given only for firm matches. Only part of the rows carry a size: once, few, many, or a class if the clone is expanded.

V gene	CDR3 length	D gene	clone size	J gene	CDR3 DNA	CDR3 protein
TRBV20-1	15	TRBD2	many	TRBJ2-3	TGCAGTGCTCCGCGTCCTAGCGGGGGGGCGGATACGCAGTATTTT	CSAPRPSGGADTQYF
TRBV18	17	TRBD2	few	TRBJ2-3	TGTGCCAGCTCACCGACGCGCTCTAGCGGGGGTTTGGATACGCAGTATTTT	CASSPTRSSGGLDTQYF
TRBV11-1	14	.	.	TRBJ2-7	TGTGCCAGCAGCCACGAAGTAGGGGCCTACGAGCAGTACTTC	CASSHEVGAYEQYF
TRBV10-3	13	TRBD1	few	TRBJ2-7	TGTGCCACCAGTACAGGGGGCCAGAACGAGCAGTACTTC	CATSTGGQNEQYF
TRBV5-1	14	.	many	TRBJ2-3	TGCGCCAGCAGCCGGAGGGGGGAGGGAGATACGCAGTATTTT	CASSRRGEGDTQYF
TRBV6-5	13	.	few	TRBJ1-3	TGTGCCAGCAGTTACCTCAGGGGAAACACCATATATTTT	CASSYLRGNTIYF
TRBV5-5	14	TRBD1	.	TRBJ1-5	TGTGCCAGCAGCCGGGACAGGCGCAATCAGCCCCAGCATTTT	CASSRDRRNQPQHF
TRBV6-1	14	TRBD1	many	TRBJ1-2	TGTGCCAGCAGTGCGACAGGGGCCCCTGAGGGACAGACCTTC	CASSATGAPEGQTF
TRBV5-6	13	.	once	TRBJ2-7	TGTGCCAGCAGCTCCCTCCCAGGCTCCGAGCAGTACTTC	CASSSLPGSEQYF
TRBV3-1	16	TRBD2	.	TRBJ2-1	TGTGCCAGCAGCCAAGGGAGCGGGGGGTTCAAGGCTGAGCAGTTCTTC	CASSQGSGGFKAEQFF
TRBV12-3/TRBV12-4	14	.	many	TRBJ1-6	TGTGCCAGCAGTTTAGCATCAGGGACTAGGCCCCTCCACTTT	CASSLASGTRPLHF
TRBV6-1	13	.	many	TRBJ1-2	TGTGCCACCTCGCGGACAGAACACTATGGCTACACCTTC	CATSRTEHYGYTF
TRBV7-8	14	.	many	TRBJ2-5	TGTGCCAGCAGCCGGGGACGGGCCCAAGAGACCCAGTACTTC	CASSRGRAQETQYF
TRBV12-3/TRBV12-4	14	.	.	TRBJ2-2	TGTGCCAGCAGTTTGGTCCTAGCCGCCGGGGAGCTGTTTTTT	CASSLVLAAGELFF
TRBV6-1	18	TRBD1	many	TRBJ1-2	TGTGCCAGCAGTGAAGCGCACGGAGGACAGGTTCCCATCTATGGCTACACCTTC	CASSEAHGGQVPIYGYTF
TRBV12-5	14	TRBD2	few	TRBJ2-1	TGTGCTAGGGGTTCGGGGGGGGCTTACAATGAGCAGTTCTTC	CARGSGGAYNEQFF
TRBV2	11	.	many	TRBJ1-2	TGTGCCAGCCAGGGGTCTGGGGGCTACACCTTC	CASQGSGGYTF
TRBV19	14	.	many	TRBJ1-1	TGTGCCAGTAGTGCCCATTACCGCCTAGCTGAAGCTTTCTTT	CASSAHYRLAEAFF
TRBV15	14	TRBD2	.	TRBJ2-7	TGTGCCACCAGCAGACCCCAGCGGGGGACCGGGCAGTACTTC	CATSRPQRGTGQYF
TRBV28	12	TRBD1	many	TRBJ1-4	TGTGCCAGCAGTGCGACAGGGGAAAAACTGTTTTTT	CASSATGEKLFF
TRBV12-3/TRBV12-4	14	.	many	TRBJ2-1	TGTGCCAGCACCCCCCTAAGGTCCTACAATGAGCAGTTCTTC	CASTPLRSYNEQFF
TRBV2	11	.	many	TRBJ2-4	TGTGCCAGCAGTGAGAAAAACATTCAGTACTTC	CASSEKNIQYF
TRBV15	13	.	.	TRBJ2-5	TGTGCCACCAGCAGAGAGATCCAAGAGACCCAGTACTTC	CATSREIQETQYF
TRBV9	15	.	.	TRBJ2-6	TGTGCCAGCAGCGTAGGTGACTCTGGGGCCAACGTCCTGACTTTC	CASSVGDSGANVLTF
TRBV12-3/TRBV12-4	13	.	many	TRBJ1-2	TGTGCCAGCAGTTTGGACCGTCGCTTTGGCTACACCTTC	CASSLDRRFGYTF
TRBV24-1	14	TRBD1	.	TRBJ1-2	TGTGCCACCAGTGAAACAGGGGGAACCGATGGCTACACCTTC	CATSETGGTDGYTF
TRBV20-1	11	.	.	TRBJ2-7	TGCAGTGTTTCAAATACCTACGAGCAGTACTTC	CSVSNTYEQYF
TRBV18	12	.	few	TRBJ1-1	TGTGCCAGCTCACGAAGCGAGGGTGAAGCTTTCTTT	CASSRSEGEAFF
TRBV7-2	14	.	many	TRBJ1-1	TGTGCCAGCAGCCTCTCTTTGGACAACACTGAAGCTTTCTTT	CASSLSLDNTEAFF
TRBV19	15	TRBD1	once	TRBJ1-2	TGTGCCAGTAGTTTCCGGACAGGGAGGGACTATGGCTACACCTTC	CASSFRTGRDYGYTF
TRBV4-2	17	.	few	TRBJ1-4	TGTGCCAGCAGCCAAGTGGGAACTGGGGTAACTAATGAAAAACTGTTTTTT	CASSQVGTGVTNEKLFF
TRBV20-1	8	.	.	TRBJ2-5	TGCAGTGCTAGAGCCCAGTACTTC	CSARAQYF
TRBV6-1	15	TRBD1	few	TRBJ1-3	TGTGCCAGCAGTCAGGGACAGTTCTCTGGAAACACCATATATTTT	CASSQGQFSGNTIYF
TRBV6-1	16	.	few	TRBJ2-1	TGTGCCAGCAGCCACCCCCTACAGGGATTTAGTGATGAGCAGTTCTTC	CASSHPLQGFSDEQFF
TRBV2	14	.	.	TRBJ1-1	TGTGCCAGCAACAAGGACGGTGCAACTAATGAAGCTTTCTTT	CASNKDGATNEAFF
TRBV28	12	.	few	TRBJ1-5	TGTGCCACATACAGAGGCAATCAGCCCCAGCATTTT	CATYRGNQPQHF
TRBV6-2/TRBV6-3	14	.	many	TRBJ1-1	TGTGCCAGCAGTCGGGGACAAATGAACACTGAAGCTTTCTTT	CASSRGQMNTEAFF
TRBV7-9	16	TRBD2	many	TRBJ2-3	TGTGCCAGCAGCTTTGGAGTAGCGGGGGGCACAGATACGCAGTATTTT	CASSFGVAGGTDTQYF
TRBV10-3	15	.	.	TRBJ1-1	TGTGCCATCAGTGAGCGCACCACAGGGTCCGCTGAAGCTTTCTTT	CAISERTTGSAEAFF
TRBV12-3/TRBV12-4	17	.	.	TRBJ2-1	TGTGCCAGCAGTTTCCATTTGACTGGTAGCTCCTACAATGAGCAGTTCTTC	CASSFHLTGSSYNEQFF
TRBV28	14	.	.	TRBJ1-2	TGTGCCAGCAGTTTACAGGACGGAAACTATGGCTACACCTTC	CASSLQDGNYGYTF
TRBV6-1	14	.	many	TRBJ2-7	TGTGCCAGCAAGATTATTCAGGGAGACTACGAGCAGTACTTC	CASKIIQGDYEQYF
TRBV2	15	TRBD1	.	TRBJ1-5	TGTGCCAGCACCGATCGGGGAGGGGGCTCTCAGCCCCAGCATTTT	CASTDRGGGSQPQHF
TRBV28	15	TRBD1	many	TRBJ1-2	TGTGCCAGCAGTCCTGGGACAGGGGCTGGGTATGGCTACACCTTC	CASSPGTGAGYGYTF
TRBV5-1	13	.	many	TRBJ1-2	TGCGCCAGCAGCCTAGCAGGGGCGGAAGGCTACACCTTC	CASSLAGAEGYTF
TRBV19	14	.	.	TRBJ1-6	TGTGCCAGTAGTGTGGAGGAGGTAGGGTCACCCCTCCACTTT	CASSVEEVGSPLHF
TRBV5-1	16	.	few	TRBJ2-2	TGCGCCAGCAGCTTGGCTTCGGGGGCGAACACCGGGGAGCTGTTTTTT	CASSLASGANTGELFF
TRBV19	13	.	many	TRBJ1-3	TGTGCCAGTAGTCAGGGACCTGGAAACACCATATATTTT	CASSQGPGNTIYF
TRBV20-1	13	TRBD2	many	TRBJ2-3	TGCAGTGCCCCGGCTGGGGGGGCAGATACGCAGTATTTT	CSAPAGGADTQYF
TRBV6-1	15	TRBD1	many	TRBJ1-1	TGTGCCAGCAGGGTGGGACAGGGTCTGGCCACTGAAGCTTTCTTT	CASRVGQGLATEAFF
TRBV7-9	13	.	.	TRBJ1-6	TGTGCCAGCGGATGGAAGTATAATTCACCCCTCCACTTT	CASGWKYNSPLHF
TRBV7-9	14	.	many	TRBJ1-3	TGTGCCAGCAGCGCGACAGGTATCGGAAACACCATATATTTT	CASSATGIGNTIYF
TRBV12-3/TRBV12-4	12	.	few	TRBJ2-2	TGTGCCAGCAGTACCCACACCGGGGAGCTGTTTTTT	CASSTHTGELFF
TRBV7-3	15	TRBD1	many	TRBJ2-6	TGTGCCAGCAGCCCGAGGGACAGAGCCGATAACGTCCTGACTTTC	CASSPRDRADNVLTF